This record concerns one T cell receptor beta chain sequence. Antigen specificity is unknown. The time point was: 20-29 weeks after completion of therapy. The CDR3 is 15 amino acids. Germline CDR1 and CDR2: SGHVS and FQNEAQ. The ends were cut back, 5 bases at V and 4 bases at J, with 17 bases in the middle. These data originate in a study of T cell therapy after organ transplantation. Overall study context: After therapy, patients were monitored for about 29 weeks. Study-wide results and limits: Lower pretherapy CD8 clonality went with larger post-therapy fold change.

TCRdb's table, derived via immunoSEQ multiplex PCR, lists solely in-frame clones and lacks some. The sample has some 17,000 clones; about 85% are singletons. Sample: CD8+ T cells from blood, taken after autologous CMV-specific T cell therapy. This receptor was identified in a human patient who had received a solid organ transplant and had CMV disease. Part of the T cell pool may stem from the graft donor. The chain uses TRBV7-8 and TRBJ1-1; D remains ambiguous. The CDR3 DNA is TGTGCCAGCAGCCCCCAAACAAAATTTGGCACTGAAGCTTTCTTT. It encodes CASSPQTKFGTEAFF. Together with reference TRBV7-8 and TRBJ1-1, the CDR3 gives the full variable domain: GAGVSQSPRYKVAKRGQDVALRCDPISGHVSLFWYQQALGQGPEFLTYFQNEAQLDKSGLPSDRFFAERPEGSVSTLKIQRTQQEDSAVYLCASSPQTKFGTEAFFGQGTRLTVV.